Shown below are 30 T cell receptor beta chains from a single sample sequenced in a study of human T cells and chemical hapten exposure. Time point here: patch test 3, about 24 weeks after DPC sensitization. Treatment: therapeutic diphenylcyclopropenone sensitization with weekly scalp DPC. One entry per CDR3 protein, called by TCRdb with MiXCR from the RACE reads. The table includes roughly 200,000 distinct CDR3 sequences, around 25% detected once. The sequences come from whole blood, collected in connection with sensitization to the hapten diphenylcyclopropenone (DPC). The receptors were sampled from a woman in her forties with alopecia areata. Some clones in this sample may be carry-over from other donors' samples.

This clonotype was seen more than once but under ten times. J is TRBJ1-1 and V is TRBV29-1; tentatively, D is TRBD1 (5 bases). The V end was cut by 4 bases, the J end by 3 bases, with 6 bases between. The CDR3 has 11 residues. Germline lookup yields CDR1 SQVTM and CDR2 ANQGSEA. The CDR3 is CSVGGYTEAFF. The CDR3 coding sequence is TGCAGCGTTGGGGGGTACACTGAAGCTTTCTTT.

This rearrangement joins TRBV7-2 to TRBJ2-5, with TRBD1 matching over 10 bases. The CDR3 is 15 residues long. Germline CDR1 is SGHTA and CDR2 is FQGNSA. Losses at the gene ends were 1 base for V and 7 bases for J; bases not matched to a gene: 6. The CDR3 DNA reads as TGTGCCAGCAGCTTAGTAGGACAGGGGGTTGGGACCCAGTACTTC. Encoded protein: CASSLVGQGVGTQYF.

The V call is TRBV7-8, the J call TRBJ2-3; TRBD2 is a possible D gene (6 bases). The CDR3 contains 14 residues. V was shortened by 5 bases and J by 12 bases, with 21 bases between the two germline ends. The V gene's germline CDR1 is SGHVS and CDR2 FQNEAQ. The CDR3 sequence: CASSPPRLAGRQYF. Written as DNA, the CDR3 is TGTGCCAGCAGCCCACCGCGCTTGGCGGGACGTCAGTATTTT.

This clonotype has ten or more counts. V and J are TRBV7-2 and TRBJ1-6; D unclear. The CDR3 runs to 15 residues. Trimming removed 1 base from V and 7 bases from J, with 11 bases in between. CDR1 is SGHTA, CDR2 FQGNSA, per germline. The CDR3 bases are TGTGCCAGCAGCTTAGGTGGGGAAGCCAATTCACCCCTCCACTTT. Its translation is CASSLGGEANSPLHF.

J is TRBJ2-7 and V is TRBV7-9, with 8 bases aligning to TRBD1. The V segment lost 6 bases and the J segment 1 base; nucleotides outside the gene matches: 5. The CDR3 totals 14 residues. Germline V lookup: CDR1 SEHNR, CDR2 FQNEAQ (reference sequence). The CDR3 coding sequence is TGTGCCAGCAGTCCGGGACAGGAGTCCTACGAGCAGTACTTC. Protein sequence: CASSPGQESYEQYF.

This clonotype was seen only a few times. This chain links TRBV11-2 with TRBJ2-2; D is ambiguous. Between the trimmed V and J ends, which lost 6 bases and 0 bases, there was a span of 14 bases. This CDR3 is built from 16 residues. CDR1 and CDR2 from the germline V gene are SGHAT and FQNNGV. CDR3 sequence (DNA): TGTGCCAGCAGTCGCCTATTAGCCACGAACACCGGGGAGCTGTTTTTT. As protein: CASSRLLATNTGELFF.

This clonotype was seen a few times. This sequence joins TRBV7-2 and TRBJ2-7; no reliable D call. The germline CDR1 and CDR2 sequences are SGHTA and FQGNSA. V was shortened by 5 bases and J by 2 bases, with 10 bases between the two germline ends. This CDR3 region has 13 residues. The CDR3 nucleotides are TGTGCCAGCAGCCGCACTGTCACCTACGAGCAGTACTTC. Translation: CASSRTVTYEQYF. Full variable domain (outside the CDR3, taken from reference TRBV7-2 and TRBJ2-7): GAGVSQSPSNKVTEKGKDVELRCDPISGHTALYWYRQSLGQGLEFLIYFQGNSAPDKSGLPSDRFSAERTGGSVSTLTIQRTQQEDSAVYLCASSRTVTYEQYFGPGTRLTVT.

The genes are TRBV20-1 and TRBJ1-1, with D hard to call. The CDR3 totals 13 residues. V lost 2 bases and J lost 5, with 12 bases in between. Germline V gene data show CDR1 as DFQATT and CDR2 as SNEGSKA (reference sequence). The CDR3, as DNA: TGCAGTGCTAGAAAGGATGTTGGTACTGAAGCTTTCTTT. Its translation is CSARKDVGTEAFF.

This rearrangement joins TRBV28 to TRBJ2-6; 7 bases are a match to TRBD1. V gave up 3 bases and J gave up 2 bases; unmatched junction bases: 4. The CDR3 loop spans 16 amino acids. From germline, CDR1 is MDHEN and CDR2 SYDVKM. Here the CDR3 DNA reads TGTGCCAGCAGTTTGGGACAGTCAGCTGGGGCCAACGTCCTGACTTTC. It yields the protein CASSLGQSAGANVLTF.

The sample holds a few counts of this clonotype. The rearrangement uses TRBV6-5 and TRBJ2-7, with TRBD1 as a possible D gene (5 bases). Germline V CDR1 and CDR2: MNHEY, SVGAGI. There are 17 residues in the CDR3. Trimming removed 0 bases at V and 1 base at J, with 16 bases between. The CDR3 reads CASSYSATGEPSYEQYF. The CDR3 bases are TGTGCCAGCAGTTACTCGGCCACAGGAGAACCTTCCTACGAGCAGTACTTC.

The V gene is TRBV28, the J gene TRBJ2-2, with a possible D match to TRBD1 (6 bases). The CDR3 is 14 amino acids. The germline CDR1 and CDR2 sequences are MDHEN and SYDVKM. V was trimmed by 5 bases and J by 7 bases, leaving 14 bases between them. This CDR3 reads CASSPTGYSGELFF. CDR3 DNA: TGTGCCAGCAGTCCAACAGGGTATAGCGGGGAGCTGTTTTTT.

This clonotype was detected only a few times. This chain uses TRBV7-2 with TRBJ2-5; no reliable D call. V was shortened by 2 bases and J by 1 base, with 11 bases between the two germline ends. The CDR3 runs to 15 residues. Germline CDR1 and CDR2: SGHTA and FQGNSA. In DNA, the CDR3 is TGTGCCAGCAGCTTATACGCACAGTCCCAAGAGACCCAGTACTTC. Protein product: CASSLYAQSQETQYF. Full variable domain (outside the CDR3, taken from reference TRBV7-2 and TRBJ2-5): GAGVSQSPSNKVTEKGKDVELRCDPISGHTALYWYRQSLGQGLEFLIYFQGNSAPDKSGLPSDRFSAERTGGSVSTLTIQRTQQEDSAVYLCASSLYAQSQETQYFGPGTRLLVL.

V usage is TRBV5-1 and J usage is TRBJ1-1; tentative D call: TRBD1 (5 bases). The germline V gene has CDR1 SGHRS and CDR2 YFSETQ. Trimming took off 0 bases at V and 5 bases at J, with 11 bases between the two ends. The CDR3 extends over 14 amino acids. The CDR3: CASSLEAGRTEAFF. The CDR3 region has the DNA TGCGCCAGCAGCTTGGAGGCAGGGCGAACTGAAGCTTTCTTT.

This clonotype was observed many times. This chain uses TRBV20-1 with TRBJ2-7, with 7 positions matching TRBD2. CDR1 is DFQATT and CDR2 is SNEGSKA in the germline V gene (reference sequence). The CDR3 consists of 13 residues. V was clipped by 3 bases and J by 4 bases; unmatched bases: 6. The CDR3 protein is CSASPPGGYEQYF. CDR3 in DNA: TGCAGTGCTAGTCCCCCCGGGGGGTACGAGCAGTACTTC.

The chain couples TRBV20-1 to TRBJ2-3; the match to TRBD2 covers 7 bases. This CDR3 contains 13 residues. CDR1 is DFQATT and CDR2 is SNEGSKA in the germline V gene (reference sequence). J lost 0 bases, V lost 5 bases, and 2 bases had no gene match. CDR3: CSAASGSTDTQYF. The DNA for the CDR3 is TGCAGTGCTGCTAGCGGTAGCACAGATACGCAGTATTTT.

This clonotype showed up just a few times. The V call is TRBV27, the J call TRBJ2-3, with 12 bases matching TRBD1. Unmatched junction bases numbered 11, after V lost 5 bases and J lost 8 bases. The CDR3 is made up of 16 amino acids. The germline gives CDR1 MNHEY, CDR2 SMNVEV (reference sequence). CDR3 nucleotide sequence: TGTGCCAGCAGTGCCGGGACAGGGGGCCCTGAGGGTACGCAGTATTTT. It is translated as CASSAGTGGPEGTQYF.

There are a few counts of this clonotype. The chain couples TRBV9 to TRBJ2-3, with D uncertain. CDR1 is SGDLS, CDR2 YYNGEE, per germline. V was cut by 0 bases and J by 2 bases, with 4 bases left in between. The CDR3 totals 13 residues. The CDR3 DNA sequence: TGTGCCAGCAGCGTAGGTCCCACAGATACGCAGTATTTT. Its protein is CASSVGPTDTQYF.

This rearrangement joins TRBV6-2 or TRBV6-3 to TRBJ1-4; D might be TRBD1 (6 bases). Germline V lookup: CDR1 MNHEY, CDR2 SVGEGT. The CDR3 totals 14 residues. V dropped 4 bases and J dropped 5 bases, with 11 bases sitting between them. The CDR3 DNA follows: TGTGCCAGCAGTTCCGGACAGCAGAATGAAAAACTGTTTTTT. Translated: CASSSGQQNEKLFF.

This clonotype has a count of ten or more. CDR3 loop: CSAPGTGSRWAYEQYF. The CDR3 nucleotides read TGCAGTGCTCCCGGGACAGGGTCCCGCTGGGCCTACGAGCAGTACTTC. The chain uses TRBV20-1 and TRBJ2-7; 9 bases match TRBD1. Germline assignment: CDR1 DFQATT and CDR2 SNEGSKA (reference sequence). J lost 2 bases, V lost 5 bases, and 13 bases had no gene match. This CDR3 has 16 amino acids.

In its sample, this clonotype was seen a few times. V usage is TRBV5-1 and J usage is TRBJ1-1; TRBD1 might be the D (5 bases). Germline CDR1 is SGHRS and CDR2 is YFSETQ. The CDR3 consists of 14 residues. Trimming shortened V by 2 bases and J by 0 bases, and 8 bases separated the two germline ends. The CDR3 spells CASSFGTVNTEAFF. The CDR3 coding sequence is TGCGCCAGCAGCTTTGGGACGGTGAACACTGAAGCTTTCTTT. The full variable domain, completed using reference TRBV5-1 and TRBJ1-1, is KAGVTQTPRYLIKTRGQQVTLSCSPISGHRSVSWYQQTPGQGLQFLFEYFSETQRNKGNFPGRFSGRQFSNSRSEMNVSTLELGDSALYLCASSFGTVNTEAFFGQGTRLTVV.

This chain links TRBV5-1 with TRBJ2-3; the match to TRBD1 covers 7 bases. Germline V gene data show CDR1 as SGHRS and CDR2 as YFSETQ. The CDR3 length is 15 residues. The V segment lost 0 bases and the J segment 3 bases; nucleotides outside the gene matches: 4. In DNA form, the CDR3 reads TGCGCCAGCAGCTTGGCGGGACAGCTAACAGATACGCAGTATTTT. Its protein product is CASSLAGQLTDTQYF.

The V and J genes are TRBV6-2 or TRBV6-3 and TRBJ2-7; 7 bases fit TRBD1. The V segment lost 3 bases and the J segment 5 bases; nucleotides outside the gene matches: 4. This CDR3 spans 13 amino acids. Germline CDR1 is MNHEY and CDR2 is SVGEGT. CDR3 sequence: CASSYTGAHEQYF. CDR3 sequence (DNA): TGTGCCAGCAGTTATACAGGGGCCCACGAGCAGTACTTC.

This clonotype was seen only a few times. V and J are TRBV5-1 and TRBJ2-3; maybe TRBD1 (5 bases). Trimming cost V 0 bases and J 4 bases, with 6 bases left between them. The CDR3 covers 13 residues. Germline-derived CDR1 and CDR2 are SGHRS and YFSETQ. This chain's CDR3 is CASSLAGSDTQYF. The CDR3 DNA sequence: TGCGCCAGCAGCTTGGCAGGGTCAGATACGCAGTATTTT.

This clonotype was recorded a few times. The chain is built from TRBV29-1 and TRBJ2-5; D unclear. Trimming left V 4 bases short and J 5 bases short, with 8 bases between. Germline V gene sequence: CDR1 SQVTM, CDR2 ANQGSEA. The CDR3 extends over 11 amino acids. CDR3 amino acids: CSVGFSETQYF. The CDR3 DNA reads TGCAGCGTTGGGTTTTCTGAGACCCAGTACTTC.

Only a few counts were recorded for this clonotype. V usage is TRBV20-1 and J usage is TRBJ1-5; D gene unclear. V dropped 7 bases and J dropped 6 bases, with 13 bases sitting between them. The CDR3 spans 12 residues. CDR1 and CDR2 from the germline V gene are DFQATT and SNEGSKA (reference sequence). The CDR3 is CSVRSGGQPQHF. CDR3 DNA: TGCAGTGTCAGGTCCGGCGGTCAGCCCCAGCATTTT.

In this sample, this clonotype turned up a few times. The chain uses TRBV29-1 and TRBJ1-1; no definite D call. Trimming took off 4 bases at V and 4 bases at J, with 19 bases between the two ends. The CDR3 has 15 residues. Germline V gene sequence: CDR1 SQVTM, CDR2 ANQGSEA. The CDR3 loop is CSVGEKLLFGTEAFF. The CDR3, as DNA: TGCAGCGTTGGAGAGAAACTTTTATTTGGCACTGAAGCTTTCTTT.

This clonotype appeared a few times. The junction and the germline gene differ at one end; a read error may be behind it. The rearrangement joins TRBV20-1 to TRBJ2-7; TRBD1 aligns across 7 bases. This CDR3 is built from 14 residues. Germline CDR1 is DFQATT and CDR2 is SNEGSKA (reference sequence). The CDR3 spells CSARGTDRTYEQYF. CDR3 sequence (DNA): TGCAGTGCGAGAGGGACAGACCGTACCTACGAGCAGTACTTC.

V gene TRBV28 combines with J gene TRBJ2-7, with a tentative D call TRBD2 (6 bases). This CDR3 contains 15 residues. Germline CDR1 and CDR2: MDHEN and SYDVKM. V lost 4 bases and J 3 bases, leaving 16 bases between the germline ends. In nucleotides, the CDR3 is TGTGCCAGCAGTTCACCCGGGACTGGGGACTACGAGCAGTACTTC. Encoded protein: CASSSPGTGDYEQYF.

The J gene is TRBJ2-2, the V gene TRBV6-5; the D is unclear. The V end was cut by 6 bases, the J end by 3 bases, with 5 bases between. This CDR3 region has 12 residues. Germline lookup yields CDR1 MNHEY and CDR2 SVGAGI. The CDR3, as DNA: TGTGCCAGCAGCCGGGACACCGGGGAGCTGTTTTTT. Its protein product is CASSRDTGELFF.

The V and J genes are TRBV29-1 and TRBJ2-7, with TRBD1 matching over 10 bases. Unmatched junction bases numbered 7, after V lost 7 bases and J lost 7 bases. Germline CDR1 SQVTM, CDR2 ANQGSEA. The CDR3 has 12 amino acids. The CDR3 DNA reads as TGCAGCGGCAGACAGGGGGCGGGAGAGCAGTACTTC. The encoded protein is CSGRQGAGEQYF.